This TCR beta chain was obtained from a study of T cell responses to AZD1222 COVID-19 vaccine. General study results and limits: Spike-specific TCR breadth and depth grew following two AZD1222 doses. Mostly white British, mostly female donors; authors suggested clonal diversity may be underestimated. Just five or six AZD1222 recipients tested seropositive at baseline.

With 3 bases removed from V and 0 bases from J, the gap between germline ends came to 0 bases. Germline loops: CDR1 ENHRY, CDR2 SYGVKD. The CDR3 is 11 amino acids. Concerning this clone itself: Antigen specificity is unknown.

TCRdb's copy holds only in-frame clones and misses some; the assay was immunoSEQ multiplex PCR. The profile shows about 200,000 clones, 88% of them singletons. The sample here was peripheral blood, taken on day 0 of AZD1222 vaccination. This clonotype originated in an adult in good health. V usage is TRBV10-3 and J usage is TRBJ2-7; D remains ambiguous. The CDR3 region is CAISDSYEQYF. CDR3 bases: TGTGCCATCAGTGACTCCTACGAGCAGTACTTC.